This T cell receptor beta chain came from a study of cytomegalovirus exposure and HLA in healthy donors. Study outcomes and limitations: Researchers left out some V segments, among them TRBV6-2 and TRBV6-3, as indistinguishable.

In the PCR, 60 Vbeta and 13 Jbeta primers were used. Repertoires were generated with immunoSEQ multiplex PCR, while TCRdb's copy carries only in-frame clones and drops some. The sample holds roughly 140,000 clones, around 77% seen once. The CDR3 covers 14 residues. Germline V lookup: CDR1 MNHNY, CDR2 SVGAGI (reference sequence). Deletions cut 0 bases from V and 5 bases from J, with 10 bases between. Worth noting for this clone: Antigen specificity is unknown.

Sequencing was carried out using PBMCs. The receptor was derived from a middle-aged woman in good health and CMV-seropositive. The gene calls are TRBV6-6 and TRBJ1-2, with D possibly matching TRBD1 (6 bases). The chain's CDR3 is CASSYSGTYYGYTF. In DNA, the CDR3 is TGTGCCAGCAGTTACTCCGGGACATATTATGGCTACACCTTC.